This T cell receptor beta chain was sequenced for a study of blood T cells in healthy people across ages. Looking at the study overall: Template-switching capture recovered about one barcoded beta molecule per two T cells.

The use of a sample-barcoded 5' primer and a J-beta primer mix characterized a second PCR of roughly 6 to 11 cycles. TCRdb passed the 5' RACE reads through MiXCR, listing each CDR3 protein once. The data hold more than 500,000 distinct CDR3 sequences, with 27% observed a single time. This clonotype has more than one count but fewer than ten. The same sample was also studied in work on T cells of mothers and their children.

This receptor was obtained from a boy aged 2 to 10 in good health. Sequenced: blood.

In DNA form, the CDR3 reads TGTGCCAGCAGCTTCCTAGCGGGGTGGGTTTACTTC. Its protein is CASSFLAGWVYF. J is TRBJ2-4 and V is TRBV7-2, with TRBD2 identical over 9 bases. This CDR3 has 12 amino acids. Germline values: CDR1 SGHTA, CDR2 FQGNSA. V was clipped by 3 bases and J by 16 bases; unmatched bases: 7.